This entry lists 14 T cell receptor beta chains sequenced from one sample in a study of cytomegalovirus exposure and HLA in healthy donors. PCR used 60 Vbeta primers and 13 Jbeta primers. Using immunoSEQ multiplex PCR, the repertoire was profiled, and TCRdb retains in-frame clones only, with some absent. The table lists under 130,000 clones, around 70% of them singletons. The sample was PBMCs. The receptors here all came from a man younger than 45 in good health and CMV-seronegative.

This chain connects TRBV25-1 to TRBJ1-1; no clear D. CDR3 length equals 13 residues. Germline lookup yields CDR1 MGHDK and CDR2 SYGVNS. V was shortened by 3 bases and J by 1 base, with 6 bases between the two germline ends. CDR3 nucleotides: TGTGCCAGCAGTGAGGGAGGGAACACTGAAGCTTTCTTT. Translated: CASSEGGNTEAFF.

Written as DNA, the CDR3 is TGTGCCAGCAACTCTGGGGGCTCGGCGAACACTGAAGCTTTCTTT. This translates into CASNSGGSANTEAFF. The chain combines TRBV27 with TRBJ1-1; D might be TRBD1 (6 bases). V shed 7 bases and J shed 1 base, with 16 bases lying between them. Germline loops: CDR1 MNHEY, CDR2 SMNVEV (reference sequence). This CDR3 is 15 amino acids long.

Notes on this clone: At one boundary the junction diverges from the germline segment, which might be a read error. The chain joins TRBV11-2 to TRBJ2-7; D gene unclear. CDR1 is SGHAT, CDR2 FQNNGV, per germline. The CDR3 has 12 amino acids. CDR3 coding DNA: TGTGCCAGCAGCATAGACGGTTACGAGCAGTACTTC. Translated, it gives CASSIDGYEQYF. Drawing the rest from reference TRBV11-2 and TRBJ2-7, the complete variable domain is EAGVAQSPRYKIIEKRQSVAFWCNPISGHATLYWYQQILGQGPKLLIQFQNNGVVDDSQLPKDRFSAERLKGVDSTLKIQPAKLEDSAVYLCASSIDGYEQYFGPGTRLTVT.

This CDR3 is CASSERNRGRANYGYTF. CDR3 DNA sequence: TGTGCCAGCAGTGAAAGAAACAGGGGGCGAGCTAACTATGGCTACACCTTC. The chain has TRBV25-1 and TRBJ1-2; 9 positions agree with TRBD1. The germline V gene encodes CDR1 MGHDK and CDR2 SYGVNS. The ends lost 2 bases at V and 0 bases at J; junction bases unmatched: 7. CDR3 length: 17 residues.

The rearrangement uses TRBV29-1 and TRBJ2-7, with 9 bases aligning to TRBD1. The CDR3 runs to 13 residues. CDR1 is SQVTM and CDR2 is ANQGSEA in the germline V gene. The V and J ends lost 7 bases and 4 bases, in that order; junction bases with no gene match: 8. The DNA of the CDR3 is TGCAGCGCCACCGGGACAGGGTCGTACGAGCAGTACTTC. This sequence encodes CSATGTGSYEQYF.

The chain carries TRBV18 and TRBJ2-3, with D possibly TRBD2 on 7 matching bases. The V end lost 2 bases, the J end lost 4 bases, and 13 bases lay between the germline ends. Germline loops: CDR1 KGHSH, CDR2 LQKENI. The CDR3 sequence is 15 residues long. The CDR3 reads CASSPTRGGADTQYF. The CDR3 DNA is TGTGCCAGCTCACCAACTCGAGGGGGGGCAGATACGCAGTATTTT.

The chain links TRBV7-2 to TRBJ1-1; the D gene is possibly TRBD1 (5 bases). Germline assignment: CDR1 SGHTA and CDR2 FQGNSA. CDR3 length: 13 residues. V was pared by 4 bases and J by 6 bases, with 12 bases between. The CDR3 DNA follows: TGTGCCAGCAGCTCACAACAGGTTTCTGAAGCTTTCTTT. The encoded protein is CASSSQQVSEAFF.

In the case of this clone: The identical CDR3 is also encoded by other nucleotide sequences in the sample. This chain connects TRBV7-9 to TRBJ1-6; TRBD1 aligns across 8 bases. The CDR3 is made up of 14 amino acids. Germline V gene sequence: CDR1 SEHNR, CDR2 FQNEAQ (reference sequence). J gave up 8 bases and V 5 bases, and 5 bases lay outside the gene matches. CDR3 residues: CASSRQGTDSPLHF. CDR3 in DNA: TGTGCCAGCAGCCGACAGGGGACCGATTCACCCCTCCACTTT.

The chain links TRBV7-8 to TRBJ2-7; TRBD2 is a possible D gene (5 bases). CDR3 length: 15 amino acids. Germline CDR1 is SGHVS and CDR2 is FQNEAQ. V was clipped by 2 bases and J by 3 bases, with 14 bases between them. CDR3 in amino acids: CASSLWGASGYEQYF. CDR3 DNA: TGTGCCAGCAGCTTATGGGGAGCCTCCGGCTACGAGCAGTACTTC.

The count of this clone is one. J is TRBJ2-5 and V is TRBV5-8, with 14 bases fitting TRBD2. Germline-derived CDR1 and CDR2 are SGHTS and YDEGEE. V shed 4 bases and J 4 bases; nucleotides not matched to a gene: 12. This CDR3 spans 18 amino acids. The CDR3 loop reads CASSRSGTSGRWGETQYF. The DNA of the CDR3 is TGTGCCAGCAGCCGATCCGGGACTAGCGGGAGATGGGGAGAGACCCAGTACTTC.

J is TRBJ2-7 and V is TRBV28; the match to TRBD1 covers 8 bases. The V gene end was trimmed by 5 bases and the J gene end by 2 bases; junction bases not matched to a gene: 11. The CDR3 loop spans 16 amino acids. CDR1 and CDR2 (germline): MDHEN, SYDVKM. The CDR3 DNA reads TGTGCCAGCAGTCTTCCGGACAGGGCCCCTACCTACGAGCAGTACTTC. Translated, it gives CASSLPDRAPTYEQYF.

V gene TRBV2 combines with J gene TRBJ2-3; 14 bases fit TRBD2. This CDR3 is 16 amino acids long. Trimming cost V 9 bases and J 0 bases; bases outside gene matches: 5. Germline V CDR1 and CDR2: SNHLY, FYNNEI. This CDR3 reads CASGGLAGVSTDTQYF. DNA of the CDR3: TGTGCCAGTGGGGGACTAGCGGGAGTTAGCACAGATACGCAGTATTTT.

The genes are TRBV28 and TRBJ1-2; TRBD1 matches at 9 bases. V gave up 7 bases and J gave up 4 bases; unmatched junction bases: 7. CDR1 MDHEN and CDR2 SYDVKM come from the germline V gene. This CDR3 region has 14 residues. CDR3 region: CASITQGAGYGYTF. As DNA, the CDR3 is TGTGCCAGCATTACACAGGGGGCGGGCTATGGCTACACCTTC.

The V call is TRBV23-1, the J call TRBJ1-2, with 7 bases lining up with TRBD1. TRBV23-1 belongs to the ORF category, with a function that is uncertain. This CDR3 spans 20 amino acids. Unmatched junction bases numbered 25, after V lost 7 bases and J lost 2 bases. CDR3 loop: CASNAGTEVYFVVRNYGYTF. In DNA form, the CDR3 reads TGCGCCAGCAACGCCGGGACAGAGGTTTATTTTGTTGTCAGGAACTATGGCTACACCTTC.